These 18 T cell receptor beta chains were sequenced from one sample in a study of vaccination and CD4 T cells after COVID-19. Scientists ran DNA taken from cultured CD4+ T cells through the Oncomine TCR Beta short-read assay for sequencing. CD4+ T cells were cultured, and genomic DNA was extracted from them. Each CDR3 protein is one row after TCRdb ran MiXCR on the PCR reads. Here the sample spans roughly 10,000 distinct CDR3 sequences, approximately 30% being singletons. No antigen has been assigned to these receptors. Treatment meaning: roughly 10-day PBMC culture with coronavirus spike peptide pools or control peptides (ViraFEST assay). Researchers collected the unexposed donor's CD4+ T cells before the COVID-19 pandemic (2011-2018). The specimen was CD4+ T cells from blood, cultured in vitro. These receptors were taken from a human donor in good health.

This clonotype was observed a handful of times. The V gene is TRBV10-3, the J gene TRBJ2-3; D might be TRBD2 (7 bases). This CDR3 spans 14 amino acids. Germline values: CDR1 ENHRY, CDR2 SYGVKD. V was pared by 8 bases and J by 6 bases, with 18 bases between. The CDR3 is CAIGEGDGRDTQYF. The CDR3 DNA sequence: TGTGCCATCGGGGAGGGGGACGGTCGTGATACGCAGTATTTT.

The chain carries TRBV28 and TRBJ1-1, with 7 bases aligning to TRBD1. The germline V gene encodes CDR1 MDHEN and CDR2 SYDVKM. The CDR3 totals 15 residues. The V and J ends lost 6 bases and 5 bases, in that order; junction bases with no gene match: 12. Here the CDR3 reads CASSYQGGRGTEAFF. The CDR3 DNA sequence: TGTGCCAGCAGCTATCAGGGGGGTAGAGGGACTGAAGCTTTCTTT. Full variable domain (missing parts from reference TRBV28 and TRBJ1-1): DVKVTQSSRYLVKRTGEKVFLECVQDMDHENMFWYRQDPGLGLRLIYFSYDVKMKEKGDIPEGYSVSREKKERFSLILESASTNQTSMYLCASSYQGGRGTEAFFGQGTRLTVV.

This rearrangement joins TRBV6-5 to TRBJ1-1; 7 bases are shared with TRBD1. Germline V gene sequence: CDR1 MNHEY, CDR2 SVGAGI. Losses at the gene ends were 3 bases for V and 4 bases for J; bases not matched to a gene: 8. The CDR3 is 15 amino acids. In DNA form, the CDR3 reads TGTGCCAGCAGTTATTCCAACAGGGGTACCACTGAAGCTTTCTTT. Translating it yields CASSYSNRGTTEAFF.

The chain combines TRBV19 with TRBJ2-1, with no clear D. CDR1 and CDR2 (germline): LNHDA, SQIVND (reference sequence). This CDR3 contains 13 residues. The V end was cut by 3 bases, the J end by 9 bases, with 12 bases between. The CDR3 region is CASSIIVGGEQFF. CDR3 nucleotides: TGTGCCAGTAGTATTATCGTTGGCGGTGAGCAGTTCTTC. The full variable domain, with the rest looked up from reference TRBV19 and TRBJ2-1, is DGGITQSPKYLFRKEGQNVTLSCEQNLNHDAMYWYRQDPGQGLRLIYYSQIVNDFQKGDIAEGYSVSREKKESFPLTVTSAQKNPTAFYLCASSIIVGGEQFFGPGTRLTVL.

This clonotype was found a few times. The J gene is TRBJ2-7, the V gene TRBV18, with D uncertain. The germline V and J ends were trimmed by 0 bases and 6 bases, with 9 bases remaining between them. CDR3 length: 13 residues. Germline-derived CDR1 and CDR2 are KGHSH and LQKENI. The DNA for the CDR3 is TGTGCCAGCTCACCACCCCACGAGCGCGAGCAGTACTTC. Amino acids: CASSPPHEREQYF.

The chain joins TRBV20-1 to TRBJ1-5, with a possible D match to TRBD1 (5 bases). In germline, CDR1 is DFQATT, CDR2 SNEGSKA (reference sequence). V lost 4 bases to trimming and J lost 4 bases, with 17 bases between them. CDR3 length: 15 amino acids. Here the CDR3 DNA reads TGCAGTGCTAAATTCCAGGGTGTGGGAAATCAGCCCCAGCATTTT. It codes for CSAKFQGVGNQPQHF.

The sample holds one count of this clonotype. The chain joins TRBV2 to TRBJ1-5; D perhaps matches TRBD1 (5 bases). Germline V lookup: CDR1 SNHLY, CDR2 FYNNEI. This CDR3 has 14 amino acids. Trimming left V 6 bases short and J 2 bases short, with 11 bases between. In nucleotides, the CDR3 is TGTGCCAGCAGCGAACAGGTGGGCAATCAGCCCCAGCATTTT. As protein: CASSEQVGNQPQHF.

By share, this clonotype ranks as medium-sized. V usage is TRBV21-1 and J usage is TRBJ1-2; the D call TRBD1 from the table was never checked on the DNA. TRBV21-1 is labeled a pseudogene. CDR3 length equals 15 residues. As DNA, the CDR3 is TGTGCCAGCAGCAAGATAAACAGGAGTAACTATGGCTACACCTTC. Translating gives CASSKINRSNYGYTF.

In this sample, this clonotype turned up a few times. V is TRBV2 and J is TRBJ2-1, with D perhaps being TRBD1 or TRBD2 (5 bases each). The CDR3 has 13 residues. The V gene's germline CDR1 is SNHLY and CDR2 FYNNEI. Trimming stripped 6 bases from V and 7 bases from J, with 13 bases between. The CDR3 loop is CASSPGPPNEQFF. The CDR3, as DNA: TGTGCCAGCAGCCCGGGGCCCCCGAATGAGCAGTTCTTC.

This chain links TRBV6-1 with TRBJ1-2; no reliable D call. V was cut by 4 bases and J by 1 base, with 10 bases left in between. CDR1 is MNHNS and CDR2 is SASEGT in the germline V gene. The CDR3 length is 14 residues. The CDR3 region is CASSGYGVNYGYTF. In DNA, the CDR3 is TGTGCCAGCAGTGGTTATGGGGTTAACTATGGCTACACCTTC.

Here the CDR3 reads CASSEKRAAEQFF. CDR3 bases: TGTGCCAGCAGTGAAAAAAGGGCGGCTGAGCAGTTCTTC. The chain couples TRBV6-1 to TRBJ2-1; D is uncertain. Trimming took off 2 bases at V and 9 bases at J, with 11 bases between the two ends. The CDR3 sequence is 13 residues long. Germline values: CDR1 MNHNS, CDR2 SASEGT.

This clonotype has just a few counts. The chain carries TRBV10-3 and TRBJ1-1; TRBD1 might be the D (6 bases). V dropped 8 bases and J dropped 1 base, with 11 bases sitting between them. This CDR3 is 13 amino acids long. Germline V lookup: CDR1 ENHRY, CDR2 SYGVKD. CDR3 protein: CAIAGQRNTEAFF. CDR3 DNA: TGTGCCATCGCCGGACAGAGGAACACTGAAGCTTTCTTT.

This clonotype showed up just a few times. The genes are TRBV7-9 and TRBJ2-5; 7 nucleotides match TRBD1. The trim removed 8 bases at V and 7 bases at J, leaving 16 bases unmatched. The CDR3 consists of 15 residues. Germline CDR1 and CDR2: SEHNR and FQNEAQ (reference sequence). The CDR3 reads CASSFWSAGTATQYF. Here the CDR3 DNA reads TGTGCCAGCTCTTTTTGGTCCGCAGGGACAGCGACCCAGTACTTC.

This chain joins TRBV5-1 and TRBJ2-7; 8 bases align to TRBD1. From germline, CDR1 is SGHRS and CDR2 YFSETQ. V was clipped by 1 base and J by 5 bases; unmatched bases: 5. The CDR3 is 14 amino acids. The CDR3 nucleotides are TGCGCCAGCAGCTTGCAGCAGGGGGCCGACGAGCAGTACTTC. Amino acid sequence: CASSLQQGADEQYF.

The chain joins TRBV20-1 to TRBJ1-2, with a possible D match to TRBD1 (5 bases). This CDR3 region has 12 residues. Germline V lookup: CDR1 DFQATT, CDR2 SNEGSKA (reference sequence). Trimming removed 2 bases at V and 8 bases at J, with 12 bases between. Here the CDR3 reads CSARKQARGYTF. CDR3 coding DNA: TGCAGTGCTAGAAAACAGGCTCGCGGCTACACCTTC.

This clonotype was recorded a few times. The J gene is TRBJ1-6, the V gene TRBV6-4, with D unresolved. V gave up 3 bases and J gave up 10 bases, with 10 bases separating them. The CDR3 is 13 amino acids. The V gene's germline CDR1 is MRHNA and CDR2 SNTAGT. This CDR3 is CASSDSGSSPLHF. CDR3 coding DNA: TGTGCCAGCAGTGATTCCGGAAGCTCACCCCTCCACTTT.

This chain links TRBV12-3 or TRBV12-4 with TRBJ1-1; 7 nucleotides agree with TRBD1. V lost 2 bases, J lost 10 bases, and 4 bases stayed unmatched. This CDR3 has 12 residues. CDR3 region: CASSLKAGGAFF. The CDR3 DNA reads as TGTGCCAGCAGTTTAAAGGCAGGGGGAGCTTTCTTT.

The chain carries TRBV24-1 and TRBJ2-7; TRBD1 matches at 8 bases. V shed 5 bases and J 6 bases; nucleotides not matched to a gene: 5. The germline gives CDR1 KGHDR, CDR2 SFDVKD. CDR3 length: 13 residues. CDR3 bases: TGTGCCACCAGTGGCTACCAGGGGGCCGAGCAGTACTTC. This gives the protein CATSGYQGAEQYF.